Included here is one T cell receptor (beta chain) sequence, with context. Its cognate antigen is unknown. Primers: 60 Vbeta forward and 13 Jbeta reverse. Data came from immunoSEQ multiplex PCR; TCRdb stores just in-frame clones and leaves some out. The sample lists some 180,000 clones, about four fifths seen once, with about 1.7% in the top ten. The entry originates in a study of cytomegalovirus exposure and HLA in healthy donors. Per the germline V gene, CDR1 is LGHNA and CDR2 is YSLEER. The V end was cut by 2 bases, the J end by 8 bases, with 12 bases between. The CDR3 is 13 residues long. Points from the study as a whole: Rates of TCR association differed by HLA locus in a later analysis, with DRB1 highest and HLA-C lowest. A later analysis linked a missense variant in DCLRE1C to the trimming of TCR beta V and J genes. Indistinguishable V segments, including TRBV6-2 and TRBV6-3, were excluded.

The V and J genes are TRBV4-3 and TRBJ1-2; D is possibly TRBD1 (6 bases). The sequencing input was PBMCs. The receptor was isolated from a woman aged 18-29 years in good health and CMV-seronegative. CDR3 protein: CASSQSDSSGYTF. For the CDR3, the DNA is TGCGCCAGCAGCCAATCGGACAGTTCGGGCTACACCTTC.